Each of the 21 T cell receptor beta chains below was sequenced from the same sample in a study of CD8 T cell repertoires and HIV-1 epitope variants (dated by TCRdb to about 2020). Libraries were built with the immunoSEQ multiplex PCR assay. The clones in this table, taken by TCRdb from immuneACCESS, are in-frame only. Not every clone is retained; where verified, under half of the shortfall comes from an unresolved V gene, and the cause of the rest is unknown. Recorded for this sample are thousands of clones; roughly 70% of them occurred a single time. The ten largest account for about 40% of the sample. Antigens for these TCRs are unknown. The sequencing input was cultured CD8+ T cells derived from PBMCs. The origin of the receptors is a male donor with HIV.

The V and J genes are TRBV11-2 and TRBJ2-5, with D perhaps TRBD2 (5 bases). Trimming shortened V by 3 bases and J by 1 base, and 15 bases separated the two germline ends. This CDR3 region has 16 residues. Germline V gives CDR1 SGHAT, CDR2 FQNNGV. DNA for the CDR3: TGTGCCAGCAGCTTTGGAAGCGGAATGGGCCAAGAGACCCAGTACTTC. It yields the protein CASSFGSGMGQETQYF.

V usage is TRBV28 and J usage is TRBJ2-7, with D tentatively TRBD2 (5 bases). V lost 2 bases and J 0 bases, leaving 8 bases between the germline ends. CDR3 length: 14 residues. Germline lookup yields CDR1 MDHEN and CDR2 SYDVKM. Here the CDR3 DNA reads TGTGCCAGCAGTTTAATAGCGAGCTCCTACGAGCAGTACTTC. Encoded protein: CASSLIASSYEQYF.

The chain joins TRBV7-9 to TRBJ1-1; 9 bases are a match to TRBD1. Germline lookup yields CDR1 SEHNR and CDR2 FQNEAQ (reference sequence). The CDR3 has 15 amino acids. The J segment lost 3 bases and the V segment lost 6 bases, leaving 8 bases of the junction unmatched. CDR3 DNA sequence: TGTGCCAGCAGAGGACAGGGGTTAGGGTACACTGAAGCTTTCTTT. Translated: CASRGQGLGYTEAFF.

CDR3 sequence reads: CASSYGTGEYEQYF. CDR3 sequence (DNA): TGTGCCAGCAGTTATGGGACAGGGGAATACGAGCAGTACTTC. The V and J genes are TRBV6-5 and TRBJ2-7; 10 positions agree with TRBD1. Trimming took 3 bases from V and 4 from J; bases not matched to a gene: 3. CDR3 length: 14 amino acids. Germline V gene lookup returns CDR1 MNHEY and CDR2 SVGAGI.

The chain couples TRBV28 to TRBJ2-7; D not resolved. V dropped 5 bases and J dropped 0 bases, with 11 bases sitting between them. The CDR3 spans 14 residues. CDR1 and CDR2 from the germline V gene are MDHEN and SYDVKM. CDR3 nucleotides: TGTGCCAGCAGTCTTCTCTTGATCTCCTACGAGCAGTACTTC. Residues: CASSLLLISYEQYF.

With regard to this clone: Compared with germline, one end of the junction differs, possibly owing to a read error. The V and J genes are TRBV5-3 and TRBJ1-2; 10 bases map to TRBD1. TRBV5-3 is placed among ORFs of uncertain function. This CDR3 has 14 amino acids. For the CDR3, the DNA is TGTGCCAGCAGCGATCCCGGGACAGGGGTCCTCGGTGCCTTC. Its protein is CASSDPGTGVLGAF.

The chain joins TRBV28 to TRBJ2-1; D possibly matches TRBD1 or TRBD2 (6 bases each). Germline V CDR1 and CDR2: MDHEN, SYDVKM. V was shortened by 2 bases and J by 5 bases, with 10 bases between the two germline ends. This CDR3 has 14 amino acids. The CDR3 here is CASSLGGPDNEQFF. The DNA for the CDR3 is TGTGCCAGCAGTTTAGGGGGGCCCGACAATGAGCAGTTCTTC.

In this sample, this clone turned up once. The genes are TRBV27 and TRBJ2-1, with a tentative D call TRBD1 (6 bases). There are 17 residues in the CDR3. Germline CDR1 and CDR2: MNHEY and SMNVEV (reference sequence). Trimming shortened V by 4 bases and J by 0 bases, and 16 bases separated the two germline ends. CDR3 sequence (DNA): TGTGCCAGCAGTTCCATCCTGACAGGATACTCCTACAATGAGCAGTTCTTC. This sequence encodes CASSSILTGYSYNEQFF.

This clone was counted once. The CDR3 bases are TGTGCCATCAGTGGGGGCCTGGATGGAGGCTATGGCTACACCTTC. Translated: CAISGGLDGGYGYTF. V and J are TRBV10-3 and TRBJ1-2; D might be TRBD1 (5 bases). The length of the CDR3 is 15 residues. CDR1 is ENHRY and CDR2 is SYGVKD in the germline V gene. V lost 4 bases to trimming and J lost 4 bases, with 16 bases between them.

This clone was counted once. The V and J genes are TRBV28 and TRBJ1-1; D ambiguous. The CDR3 contains 15 residues. The ends were cut back, 5 bases at V and 0 bases at J, with 13 bases in the middle. Germline-derived CDR1 and CDR2 are MDHEN and SYDVKM. The CDR3 is CASSAQGWLNTEAFF. CDR3 coding DNA: TGTGCCAGCAGTGCCCAAGGATGGCTGAACACTGAAGCTTTCTTT. The variable domain in full, with the rest retrieved from reference TRBV28 and TRBJ1-1, is DVKVTQSSRYLVKRTGEKVFLECVQDMDHENMFWYRQDPGLGLRLIYFSYDVKMKEKGDIPEGYSVSREKKERFSLILESASTNQTSMYLCASSAQGWLNTEAFFGQGTRLTVV.

This clone was seen a few times. V and J are TRBV6-5 and TRBJ1-1, with TRBD1 identical over 8 bases. The CDR3 covers 16 residues. In germline, CDR1 is MNHEY, CDR2 SVGAGI. The V and J ends lost 2 bases and 0 bases, in that order; junction bases with no gene match: 5. CDR3: CASSYANRGMNTEAFF. CDR3 sequence (DNA): TGTGCCAGCAGTTACGCGAACAGGGGGATGAACACTGAAGCTTTCTTT.

The rearrangement joins TRBV11-3 to TRBJ2-5; the match to TRBD1 covers 7 bases. Trimming cost V 5 bases and J 3 bases; bases outside gene matches: 9. The CDR3 contains 15 residues. Germline lookup yields CDR1 SGHNT and CDR2 YENEEA. CDR3 region: CASSPNLGQKETQYF. The CDR3 nucleotides read TGTGCCAGCAGCCCGAACTTGGGACAGAAAGAGACCCAGTACTTC.

This chain uses TRBV15 with TRBJ1-1, with D uncertain. The CDR3 extends over 13 amino acids. V lost 0 bases, J lost 5 bases, and 7 bases lay in between. CDR1 is LNHNV, CDR2 YYDKDF, per germline (reference sequence). CDR3 sequence reads: CATSRDFGTEAFF. The CDR3 coding sequence is TGTGCCACCAGCAGAGATTTCGGAACTGAAGCTTTCTTT.

V is TRBV19 and J is TRBJ1-2; possible D gene TRBD1, 5 bases. Between the trimmed V and J ends, which lost 9 bases and 4 bases, there was a span of 9 bases. Germline-derived CDR1 and CDR2 are LNHDA and SQIVND (reference sequence). This CDR3 spans 11 amino acids. The DNA for the CDR3 is TGTGCCAGCTCTCAGGGCTATGGCTACACCTTC. It encodes CASSQGYGYTF.

V and J are TRBV7-6 and TRBJ1-2, with D perhaps TRBD1 (5 bases). This CDR3 region has 17 residues. Trimming shortened V by 5 bases and J by 1 base, and 20 bases separated the two germline ends. Germline V gene lookup returns CDR1 SGHVS and CDR2 FNYEAQ. This chain's CDR3 is CASSRGRGGEDNYGYTF. CDR3 coding DNA: TGTGCCAGCAGCAGAGGCCGTGGGGGGGAAGATAACTATGGCTACACCTTC. Full variable domain (rest looked up from reference TRBV7-6 and TRBJ1-2): GAGVSQSPRYKVTKRGQDVALRCDPISGHVSLYWYRQALGQGPEFLTYFNYEAQQDKSGLPNDRFSAERPEGSISTLTIQRTEQRDSAMYRCASSRGRGGEDNYGYTFGSGTRLTVV.

This clone has just a few counts. This sample includes further DNA sequences coding for the same CDR3. This chain joins TRBV11-2 and TRBJ2-7; a weak D match, TRBD2 (5 bases). The CDR3 has 13 residues. Per germline, CDR1 SGHAT and CDR2 FQNNGV. The V gene lost 3 bases and the J gene lost 1 base, with 7 bases spanning the gap. The CDR3 region is CASSLGVSYEQYF. The CDR3 nucleotides read TGTGCCAGCAGCTTGGGAGTTTCCTACGAGCAGTACTTC.

V is TRBV5-6 and J is TRBJ2-3, with a tentative D call TRBD2 (5 bases). V dropped 3 bases and J dropped 4 bases, with 6 bases sitting between them. From germline, CDR1 is SGHDT and CDR2 YYEEEE. There are 12 residues in the CDR3. CDR3 bases: TGTGCCAGCAGCTGGACTTCAGATACGCAGTATTTT. It yields the protein CASSWTSDTQYF. The full variable domain, completed using reference TRBV5-6 and TRBJ2-3, is DAGVTQSPTHLIKTRGQQVTLRCSPKSGHDTVSWYQQALGQGPQFIFQYYEEEERQRGNFPDRFSGHQFPNYSSELNVNALLLGDSALYLCASSWTSDTQYFGPGTRLTVL.

The genes are TRBV7-2 and TRBJ2-7, with D unresolved. The CDR3 has 11 residues. Trimming shortened V by 0 bases and J by 7 bases, and 4 bases separated the two germline ends. The germline gives CDR1 SGHTA, CDR2 FQGNSA. The CDR3 region has the DNA TGTGCCAGCAGCTTAGCGGGGGAGCAGTACTTC. This encodes CASSLAGEQYF.

The chain joins TRBV28 to TRBJ1-4; 9 positions match TRBD1. The CDR3 is 16 amino acids. The ends lost 3 bases at V and 4 bases at J; junction bases unmatched: 6. CDR1 and CDR2 from the germline V gene are MDHEN and SYDVKM. In DNA, the CDR3 is TGTGCCAGCAGTTTGCCACAGGGGGCTTATAATGAAAAACTGTTTTTT. Residues: CASSLPQGAYNEKLFF.

The chain combines TRBV28 with TRBJ1-1; TRBD1 agrees at 7 bases. CDR1 is MDHEN and CDR2 is SYDVKM in the germline V gene. With 2 bases clipped from V and 7 bases from J, the junction kept 1 base outside the gene matches. The length of the CDR3 is 12 residues. The CDR3 region has the DNA TGTGCCAGCAGTTTAGGGACAGTTGAAGCTTTCTTT. This translates into CASSLGTVEAFF.

This CDR3 reads CASSLWGPTDTQYF. As DNA, the CDR3 is TGTGCCAGCAGCTTATGGGGACCCACAGATACGCAGTATTTT. The chain joins TRBV5-5 to TRBJ2-3; D is tentatively TRBD1 or TRBD2 (5 bases each). The V end was cut by 2 bases, the J end by 2 bases, with 9 bases between. The CDR3 has 14 residues. Germline values: CDR1 SGHKS, CDR2 YYEKEE (reference sequence).